A selection of T cell receptor beta chains follows, all from one sample in a study of blood T cell repertoires in COVID-19. Here immunoSEQ multiplex PCR was the method, and the copy in TCRdb shows in-frame clones only, minus some. Of around 200,000 clones in the sample, approximately 90% were seen once. The specimen sequenced was peripheral blood. These receptors all come from a man between 18 and 35 years old with active or convalescent COVID-19. Each CDR3 is given with its conserved first and last residue. The D gene is left open where the match is weak. Expanded clones are given a class, and other clones once, few, many or no size at all.

TRBJ1-5 NA NA TRBV19 TGTGCCACAGGAGAGGGCGGCAATCAGCCCCAGCATTTT CATGEGGNQPQHF
TRBJ1-1 TRBD1 few TRBV19 TGTGCCAGTAGTAGGGGCCAGGGGGTCTCTGAAGCTTTCTTT CASSRGQGVSEAFF
TRBJ2-7 NA NA TRBV15 TGTGCCACCAGCGGAGAGCGGCTAGTCCCCTACGAGCAGTACTTC CATSGERLVPYEQYF
TRBJ1-2 NA NA TRBV24-1 TGTGCCACCAGTGAGAGTGGTTATGGCTACACCTTC CATSESGYGYTF
TRBJ1-6 NA NA TRBV28 TGTGCCAGCAGTTTTAATAATTCACCCCTCCACTTT CASSFNNSPLHF
TRBJ1-2 NA NA TRBV4-1 TGCGCCAGCAGCACAGGCAGGGCCGGCTACACCTTC CASSTGRAGYTF
TRBJ1-5 NA once TRBV2 TGTGCCAGCACACGGGAGGGCCAGCCCCAGCATTTT CASTREGQPQHF
TRBJ2-3 TRBD1 NA TRBV24-1 TGTGCCACCAGTGATAACGGACAGGGGAGGGCCCTAGATACGCAGTATTTT CATSDNGQGRALDTQYF
TRBJ1-5 NA few TRBV19 TGTGCCAGTAGTATGGCGGTTAGCAATCAGCCCCAGCATTTT CASSMAVSNQPQHF
TRBJ1-2 NA once TRBV6-5 TGTGCCAGCTTTACCGGAGCTAACTATGGCTACACCTTC CASFTGANYGYTF
TRBJ1-1 TRBD1 NA TRBV7-2 TGTGCCAGCAACGATCCGGGACAGCAGAACACTGAAGCTTTCTTT CASNDPGQQNTEAFF
TRBJ1-1 NA NA TRBV11-1 TGTGCCAGCAGCTCGACAGGAGGCATGAACACTGAAGCTTTCTTT CASSSTGGMNTEAFF
TRBJ1-5 NA NA TRBV19 TGTGCCAGTAGCCCCGAGGATAATCAGCCCCAGCATTTT CASSPEDNQPQHF
TRBJ2-1 NA NA TRBV7-8 TGTGCCAGCAGCTTATACCGGACTCACAATAAGCAGTTCTTC CASSLYRTHNKQFF
TRBJ2-2 NA NA TRBV2 TGTGCCAGCAAAGTTGACCCAGGTCGGAACACCGGGGAGCTGTTTTTT CASKVDPGRNTGELFF
TRBJ2-2 TRBD2 NA TRBV2 TGTGCCAGCAGTGCTAGCGGAGGAAACACCGGGGAGCTGTTTTTT CASSASGGNTGELFF
TRBJ2-7 NA NA TRBV24-1 TGTGCCACCAGTGATCGGAGAAAGGCCCACGAGCAGTACTTC CATSDRRKAHEQYF
TRBJ1-4 NA NA TRBV10-3 TGTGCCATCAGTGAGTCGCTAGTTTTTAATGAAAAACTGTTTTTT CAISESLVFNEKLFF
TRBJ1-2 NA NA TRBV6-5 TGTGCCAGCAGTTCGGGGAATAACTATGGCTACACCTTC CASSSGNNYGYTF
TRBJ1-1 NA NA TRBV6-5 TGTGCCAGCAGTTACCTAGGACAGAAGAACACTGAAGCTTTCTTT CASSYLGQKNTEAFF
TRBJ2-7 TRBD2 NA TRBV18 TGTGCCAGCTCACCACCAGGGACTAGCGGTCTCTACGAGCAGTACTTC CASSPPGTSGLYEQYF
TRBJ1-4 TRBD1 NA TRBV5-4 TGTGCCAGCAGGTTTGGGGACAGGATCGGGGAAAAACTGTTTTTT CASRFGDRIGEKLFF
TRBJ1-6 NA once TRBV2 TGTGCCAGCAGTGTCTACCGGGATTTCTCCGTCAGCTCCTATAATTCACCCCTCCACTTT CASSVYRDFSVSSYNSPLHF
TRBJ1-2 NA once TRBV10-3 TGTGCCATCACTGGAGCTCCGGGAAACTATGGCTACACCTTC CAITGAPGNYGYTF
TRBJ2-1 TRBD2 NA TRBV6-5 TGTGCCAGCAGTTCTAGCGGGGGGGCCCATTACAATGAGCAGTTCTTC CASSSSGGAHYNEQFF
TRBJ2-1 TRBD2 NA TRBV28 TGTGCCAGCAACCAGGAGCGGGGGTACAATGAGCAGTTCTTC CASNQERGYNEQFF
TRBJ1-2 TRBD1 NA TRBV19 TGTGCCAGTAGTCTGGGACAGGGTGACGGCTACACCTTC CASSLGQGDGYTF
TRBJ1-1 NA NA TRBV28 TGTGCCAGCAGTTTAGCGGGGGGGGCGAACACTGAAGCTTTCTTT CASSLAGGANTEAFF
TRBJ2-1 NA NA TRBV19 TGTGCCAGTAACACTCCAGGGCGGGGTCTAGTTCAGCAGTTCTTC CASNTPGRGLVQQFF
TRBJ2-5 NA once TRBV3-1/TRBV3-2 TGTGCCAGCAGCCAAGATTTTGCCCCATCCGCCCGTAGCGACTTC CASSQDFAPSARSDF
TRBJ1-1 NA NA TRBV28 TGTGCCAGCAGTTGGCTAGGGGGGGACACTGAAGCTTTCTTT CASSWLGGDTEAFF
TRBJ1-2 TRBD1 NA TRBV28 TGTGCCAGTTCCTCGCCACAGGGGTCAGTAGCTAACTATGGCTACACCTTC CASSSPQGSVANYGYTF
TRBJ2-1 TRBD2 few TRBV25-1 TGTGCCAGTTCACTAGCGGCAGACGTCAATGAGCAGTTCTTC CASSLAADVNEQFF
TRBJ1-5 TRBD1 NA TRBV27 TGTGCCAGCAGAGGACAGGGAGGCAATCAGCCCCAGCATTTT CASRGQGGNQPQHF
TRBJ2-2 NA once TRBV6-6 TGTGCCAGCAGTTCAGGGGACACCGGGGAGCTGTTTTTT CASSSGDTGELFF
TRBJ2-2 TRBD2 NA TRBV9 TGTGCCAGCAGCGGACGAGCGGGAGACGGAACCGGGGAGCTGTTTTTT CASSGRAGDGTGELFF
TRBJ2-5 NA NA TRBV5-1 TGCGCCACCAGGGACCCCGCGGGGAACCAAGAGACCCAGTACTTC CATRDPAGNQETQYF
TRBJ1-5 TRBD1 NA TRBV28 TGTGCCAGCAGGTGGGGACAGGGGGGAAATCAGCCCCAGCATTTT CASRWGQGGNQPQHF
TRBJ1-6 TRBD1 NA TRBV5-1 TGCGCCAGCAGCTTCGAGGGGACAGGGGGGTCACCCCTCCACTTT CASSFEGTGGSPLHF